The source of this TCR beta chain is a study of shared clonotypes between healthy human individuals. Findings and caveats of the study: Limitation of the genetic and exposure-history diversity represented came from the few donors. Several donors held approximately 4.6% of naive CD4 clonotypes in common.

Each subset's genomic DNA was split evenly across several immunoSEQ plates. Here immunoSEQ multiplex PCR was the method, and the copy in TCRdb shows in-frame clones only, minus some. The sample shows around 620,000 clones, around 96% of them seen only once. As defined, naive CD8 cells were CD45RO-negative and positively selected for CCR7, with terminally differentiated effector memory CD45RA+ cells excluded. Concerning this clone itself: The antigen remains unidentified. Other nucleotide sequences from this sample produce the same CDR3.

This CDR3 region has 14 residues. The V segment lost 5 bases and the J segment 2 bases; nucleotides outside the gene matches: 3. Looked up from germline, CDR1 is SEHNR and CDR2 is FQNEAQ (reference sequence). This TCR was recovered from a woman in her twenties or thirties in good health. The chain combines TRBV7-9 with TRBJ2-5; 9 nucleotides match TRBD1. Sequencing used naive CD8+ T cells sorted from blood. The DNA of the CDR3 is TGTGCCAGCAGCCAAGACAGGGGGCAAGAGACCCAGTACTTC. It specifies CASSQDRGQETQYF.